The 24 T cell receptor beta chains presented below share a single source sample, sequenced in a study of blood T cell repertoires in COVID-19. Libraries were prepared by immunoSEQ multiplex PCR; TCRdb keeps only in-frame clonotypes and omits some of them. The top ten clones hold under 2.5% of a sample with around 180,000 clones, 89% of them seen once. The source material was PBMCs or T cells enriched from blood (not recorded which). The source is a woman aged 40 to 50 with acute COVID-19.

This chain links TRBV12-5 with TRBJ1-4; the D gene is possibly TRBD1 (6 bases). This CDR3 comprises 17 residues. CDR1 and CDR2 from the germline V gene are LGHNT and FRNRAP. Trimming left V 5 bases short and J 2 bases short, with 18 bases between. CDR3 nucleotide sequence: TGTGCTAGTGGTAGCCCGGACAGCGGCTCGACTAATGAAAAACTGTTTTTT. Protein product: CASGSPDSGSTNEKLFF.

The chain links TRBV19 to TRBJ2-2; 8 bases agree with TRBD2. The CDR3 is 16 amino acids. The germline gives CDR1 LNHDA, CDR2 SQIVND (reference sequence). V lost 4 bases and J lost 6; bases outside the gene matches: 10. CDR3 sequence reads: CASSNPGLVSPGELFF. CDR3 nucleotides: TGTGCCAGTAGTAATCCGGGACTAGTTAGTCCCGGGGAGCTGTTTTTT. Together with reference TRBV19 and TRBJ2-2, the CDR3 gives the full variable domain: DGGITQSPKYLFRKEGQNVTLSCEQNLNHDAMYWYRQDPGQGLRLIYYSQIVNDFQKGDIAEGYSVSREKKESFPLTVTSAQKNPTAFYLCASSNPGLVSPGELFFGEGSRLTVL.

This chain joins TRBV2 and TRBJ2-2; TRBD2 is a possible D gene (6 bases). The CDR3 contains 15 residues. V was cut by 4 bases and J by 0 bases, with 9 bases left in between. Germline V gene sequence: CDR1 SNHLY, CDR2 FYNNEI. The CDR3 DNA follows: TGTGCCAGCAGTGGGGACTTTCCGAACACCGGGGAGCTGTTTTTT. The encoded protein is CASSGDFPNTGELFF.

This clone was seen just once. The chain joins TRBV19 to TRBJ1-5, with TRBD1 as a possible D gene (5 bases). The CDR3 is 13 residues long. Trimming took 2 bases from V and 7 from J, leaving 9 bases between them. CDR1 and CDR2 (germline): LNHDA, SQIVND (reference sequence). The CDR3 loop is CASSIIGGQPQHF. As DNA, the CDR3 is TGTGCCAGTAGTATAATCGGGGGGCAGCCCCAGCATTTT.

V is TRBV7-9 and J is TRBJ1-3, with D unresolved. Germline V gene sequence: CDR1 SEHNR, CDR2 FQNEAQ (reference sequence). CDR3 length: 14 residues. V lost 7 bases and J lost 0, with 10 bases in between. The CDR3: CASNPLSSGNTIYF. As DNA, the CDR3 is TGTGCCAGCAACCCTCTAAGCTCTGGAAACACCATATATTTT. The whole variable domain, remainder taken from reference TRBV7-9 and TRBJ1-3, is DTGVSQNPRHKITKRGQNVTFRCDPISEHNRLYWYRQTLGQGPEFLTYFQNEAQLEKSRLLSDRFSAERPKGSFSTLEIQRTEQGDSAMYLCASNPLSSGNTIYFGEGSWLTVV.

J is TRBJ1-3 and V is TRBV9; D not resolved. Germline V gene sequence: CDR1 SGDLS, CDR2 YYNGEE. The CDR3 contains 16 residues. V was shortened by 4 bases and J by 1 base, with 15 bases between the two germline ends. The CDR3 coding sequence is TGTGCCAGCAGCCCGAGGGTCTGGGGTTCTGGAAACACCATATATTTT. Translating gives CASSPRVWGSGNTIYF. Variable domain in full (rest from reference TRBV9 and TRBJ1-3): DSGVTQTPKHLITATGQRVTLRCSPRSGDLSVYWYQQSLDQGLQFLIQYYNGEERAKGNILERFSAQQFPDLHSELNLSSLELGDSALYFCASSPRVWGSGNTIYFGEGSWLTVV.

This chain links TRBV7-9 with TRBJ1-2; D may be TRBD1 (6 bases). The CDR3 covers 14 residues. Germline V gene sequence: CDR1 SEHNR, CDR2 FQNEAQ (reference sequence). V gave up 4 bases and J gave up 4 bases, with 13 bases separating them. The CDR3 DNA reads TGTGCCAGCAGCTACTCCGGACAGTCCTATGGCTACACCTTC. Protein product: CASSYSGQSYGYTF. Full variable domain (rest looked up from reference TRBV7-9 and TRBJ1-2): DTGVSQNPRHKITKRGQNVTFRCDPISEHNRLYWYRQTLGQGPEFLTYFQNEAQLEKSRLLSDRFSAERPKGSFSTLEIQRTEQGDSAMYLCASSYSGQSYGYTFGSGTRLTVV.

V is TRBV18 and J is TRBJ2-7, with 11 bases fitting TRBD2. V trimming: 2 bases; J trimming: 3 bases; junction bases outside the gene matches: 6. Looked up from germline, CDR1 is KGHSH and CDR2 is LQKENI. The CDR3 spans 16 residues. The CDR3 DNA is TGTGCCAGCTCACCAAGAGGACTAGCGGGCGGCTACGAGCAGTACTTC. It codes for CASSPRGLAGGYEQYF.

The gene calls are TRBV5-4 and TRBJ2-5, with 8 bases that match TRBD2. This CDR3 comprises 15 residues. Germline V lookup: CDR1 SGHNT, CDR2 YYREEE (reference sequence). After removal of 3 bases from V and 2 bases from J, the junction contained 6 bases not matched to a gene. CDR3 nucleotides: TGTGCCAGCAGCTATCCGGGGGGGCGACAAGAGACCCAGTACTTC. Translated, it gives CASSYPGGRQETQYF.

This chain uses TRBV10-3 with TRBJ1-2, with 7 bases identical to TRBD1. Unmatched junction bases numbered 9, after V lost 8 bases and J lost 0 bases. This CDR3 is 15 amino acids long. Germline loops: CDR1 ENHRY, CDR2 SYGVKD. CDR3: CAIGTEHLANYGYTF. CDR3 DNA sequence: TGTGCCATCGGGACAGAACATCTAGCTAACTATGGCTACACCTTC.

This chain links TRBV10-3 with TRBJ1-6; D is perhaps TRBD1 (6 bases). V was cut by 3 bases and J by 5 bases, with 11 bases left in between. Germline V gene lookup returns CDR1 ENHRY and CDR2 SYGVKD. The length of the CDR3 is 15 residues. CDR3 region: CAISEGGTNNSPLHF. The CDR3, as DNA: TGTGCCATCAGTGAAGGGGGTACGAATAATTCACCCCTCCACTTT.

The chain couples TRBV6-5 to TRBJ2-5, with D possibly matching TRBD2 (5 bases). The CDR3 spans 15 residues. Trimming pared 6 bases from V and 4 bases from J, leaving 18 bases between. Germline assignment: CDR1 MNHEY and CDR2 SVGAGI. The CDR3 here is CASSQTPGWGETQYF. The CDR3 coding sequence is TGTGCCAGCAGCCAAACTCCGGGATGGGGAGAGACCCAGTACTTC.

V usage is TRBV19 and J usage is TRBJ1-1; TRBD1 matches at 8 bases. The CDR3 loop spans 16 amino acids. Per the germline V gene, CDR1 is LNHDA and CDR2 is SQIVND (reference sequence). J gave up 4 bases and V 5 bases, and 12 bases lay outside the gene matches. CDR3 sequence (DNA): TGTGCCAGTAGTGTCCGGACAGGGACTACTTTCACTGAAGCTTTCTTT. Translation: CASSVRTGTTFTEAFF.

This rearrangement joins TRBV19 to TRBJ2-1; 15 bases are shared with TRBD2. After removal of 0 bases from V and 9 bases from J, the junction contained 9 bases not matched to a gene. CDR3 length equals 18 residues. Germline V gene lookup returns CDR1 LNHDA and CDR2 SQIVND (reference sequence). CDR3 sequence reads: CASSIDQGLAGGLGEQFF. CDR3 nucleotide sequence: TGTGCCAGTAGTATAGATCAAGGACTAGCGGGAGGGCTGGGTGAGCAGTTCTTC. The full variable domain, rest sourced from reference TRBV19 and TRBJ2-1, is DGGITQSPKYLFRKEGQNVTLSCEQNLNHDAMYWYRQDPGQGLRLIYYSQIVNDFQKGDIAEGYSVSREKKESFPLTVTSAQKNPTAFYLCASSIDQGLAGGLGEQFFGPGTRLTVL.

Note on this clone: This sample also contains other DNA sequences that code for the same CDR3. The genes are TRBV18 and TRBJ2-1; weak D call: TRBD2 (6 bases). This CDR3 spans 14 amino acids. Germline CDR1 KGHSH, CDR2 LQKENI. Trimming stripped 2 bases from V and 6 bases from J, with 11 bases between. CDR3 DNA: TGTGCCAGCTCACCAGGGACGGGAGTCAATGAGCAGTTCTTC. Translated: CASSPGTGVNEQFF.

V and J are TRBV29-1 and TRBJ2-1, with a weak D call TRBD2 (5 bases). CDR1 and CDR2 (germline): SQVTM, ANQGSEA. V was trimmed by 6 bases and J by 5 bases, leaving 17 bases between them. The CDR3 sequence is 14 residues long. The CDR3 region is CSVSAVENDNEQFF. CDR3 coding DNA: TGCAGCGTGTCAGCGGTGGAGAACGACAATGAGCAGTTCTTC.

This clone was recorded at least ten times. The rearrangement joins TRBV4-1 to TRBJ1-6; TRBD1 aligns across 9 bases. Germline V gives CDR1 MGHRA, CDR2 YSYEKL. After removal of 0 bases from V and 9 bases from J, the junction contained 12 bases not matched to a gene. This CDR3 is 18 amino acids long. For the CDR3, the DNA is TGCGCCAGCAGCCAAGATATTAGTCAAGGGACAGGGCGTTCACCCCTCCACTTT. Protein product: CASSQDISQGTGRSPLHF.

The chain employs TRBV7-9 and TRBJ2-7; 13 bases map to TRBD2. The CDR3 spans 12 residues. Looked up from germline, CDR1 is SEHNR and CDR2 is FQNEAQ (reference sequence). This chain's CDR3 is CASSPLGTSGNV. CDR3 DNA sequence: TGTGCCAGCAGCCCCCTGGGGACTAGCGGGAATGTC.

This sequence joins TRBV2 and TRBJ1-2; maybe TRBD1 (6 bases). Between the trimmed V and J ends, which lost 5 bases and 2 bases, there was a span of 9 bases. CDR3 length: 13 residues. Germline CDR1 is SNHLY and CDR2 is FYNNEI. CDR3 bases: TGTGCCAGCAGTAGGGACACCAACTATGGCTACACCTTC. This codes for CASSRDTNYGYTF.

This rearrangement joins TRBV19 to TRBJ1-1; 8 nucleotides align to TRBD1. Germline V gives CDR1 LNHDA, CDR2 SQIVND (reference sequence). With V trimmed by 3 bases and J by 1 base, 7 bases remained unmatched. This CDR3 region has 16 residues. The CDR3 DNA follows: TGTGCCAGTAGTATCGGACAGGGAAGGGCGAACACTGAAGCTTTCTTT. Its protein is CASSIGQGRANTEAFF.

The gene calls are TRBV4-2 and TRBJ2-3; 9 bases match TRBD2. The CDR3 extends over 14 amino acids. The germline CDR1 and CDR2 sequences are LGHNA and YNFKEQ. V trimming: 5 bases; J trimming: 6 bases; junction bases outside the gene matches: 6. For the CDR3, the DNA is TGTGCCAGCAGCGCCAGCGGGGGGCCGGATACGCAGTATTTT. It encodes CASSASGGPDTQYF.

This clone showed up just a few times. The V and J genes are TRBV28 and TRBJ1-5; D call uncertain. The CDR3 is 14 residues long. V shed 1 base and J shed 5 bases, with 9 bases lying between them. CDR1 and CDR2 (germline): MDHEN, SYDVKM. CDR3 residues: CASSLSGGYQPQHF. The CDR3 DNA reads TGTGCCAGCAGTTTATCGGGAGGTTATCAGCCCCAGCATTTT.

The chain uses TRBV2 and TRBJ1-1; the D is unclear. Trimming stripped 6 bases from V and 0 bases from J, with 14 bases between. The CDR3 is 15 residues long. Germline CDR1 and CDR2: SNHLY and FYNNEI. CDR3 residues: CASRVDGNLNTEAFF. DNA for the CDR3: TGTGCCAGCAGGGTCGACGGGAACTTGAACACTGAAGCTTTCTTT.

This clone was seen just once. This chain joins TRBV3-1 (or the pseudogene TRBV3-2) and TRBJ1-4; 10 bases match TRBD1. The CDR3 totals 14 residues. The germline CDR1 and CDR2 sequences are LGHDT and YNNKEL (reference sequence). V was clipped by 3 bases and J by 8 bases; unmatched bases: 3. The chain's CDR3 is CASSHGTGEEKLFF. DNA of the CDR3: TGTGCCAGCAGCCATGGGACAGGGGAGGAAAAACTGTTTTTT.